The following is a TCR beta chain sequence with its context. This clone was counted a few times. The antigen it binds to is not known. No per-base quality is available; no much larger clone lies one base away. The data were taken from a study of control samples from healthy donors and cancer patients (dated by TCRdb to 2018 to 2020). Library creation used the immunoSEQ multiplex PCR assay. TCRdb holds this immuneACCESS table with in-frame rearrangements only. Some clones are missing; in checked studies, unresolved V genes explain under half, and the rest has no known cause. This sample is represented by approximately 190,000 clones; approximately 90% of them were singletons. The ten largest clones add up to 1.5% to 2% of the sample. V loses 5 bases, J loses 6 bases, and the germline ends lie 14 bases apart. The CDR3 spans 15 residues, from the cysteine through the phenylalanine. Only CDR3 DNA remains: 45 bases, in frame from the first base. From the germline V gene (reference sequence), CDR1 is MNHEY and CDR2 is SMNVEV.

This receptor was obtained from a man younger than 45 in good health. Specimen: blood. The sequence joins TRBV27 to TRBJ1-6; D gene: possibly TRBD1, on 6 matching bases. At the DNA level, the sequence is TGTGCCAGCAGTATCACCGGGGGCGGTAATTCACCCCTCCACTTT. Protein translation: CASSITGGGNSPLHF.